This is a list of T cell receptor beta chains from one sample in a study of cytotoxic CD8 clonotypes in ibrutinib-treated CLL. TCRdb keeps only in-frame clones here, not all; method: immunoSEQ multiplex PCR. The sample includes about 140,000 clones, about 80% of them seen just once. Here the sequenced sample was PBMCs, taken after 12 months of ibrutinib treatment. The receptor set was obtained from a human donor with chronic lymphocytic leukemia. The CDR3 runs from the conserved cysteine through the conserved F or W. The D gene is left open where the match is weak. Some rows have no size entry. The others give once, few or many, or a class for an expanded clone.

size: NA; D: TRBD1; V: TRBV9; J: TRBJ1-5; DNA: TGTGCCAGCAGCTCTACAGGGGGAATTCAGCCCCAGCATTTT; CDR3: CASSSTGGIQPQHF
size: NA; D: TRBD1; V: TRBV28; J: TRBJ1-2; DNA: TGTGCCAGCAGGACAGGGGACTATGGCTACACCTTC; CDR3: CASRTGDYGYTF
size: NA; D: NA; V: TRBV2; J: TRBJ2-1; DNA: TGTGCCAGCAGTGTTGGTCCTGAGCAGTTCTTC; CDR3: CASSVGPEQFF
size: once; D: TRBD2; V: TRBV4-2; J: TRBJ2-1; DNA: TGTGCCAGCAGCCGCGGACTAGCTCTGAGCTCCTACAATGAGCAGTTCTTC; CDR3: CASSRGLALSSYNEQFF
size: NA; D: TRBD2; V: TRBV2; J: TRBJ2-7; DNA: TGTGCCAGCAGTTCACTAGCGGGAGGATCCTACGAGCAGTACTTC; CDR3: CASSSLAGGSYEQYF
size: NA; D: TRBD2; V: TRBV2; J: TRBJ2-3; DNA: TGTGCCAGCAGTGGGGAGGGAGATACGCAGTATTTT; CDR3: CASSGEGDTQYF
size: few; D: NA; V: TRBV6-5; J: TRBJ1-2; DNA: TGTGCCAGCAGTTACTCGTCAGGAGCCTATGGCTACACCTTC; CDR3: CASSYSSGAYGYTF
size: NA; D: NA; V: TRBV19; J: TRBJ1-5; DNA: TGTGCCAGTAGTATGTCCCCGACCTCCAGGTTTCGCAATCAGCCCCAGCATTTT; CDR3: CASSMSPTSRFRNQPQHF
size: few; D: NA; V: TRBV28; J: TRBJ2-4; DNA: TGTGCCAGCCGGACAGTGATGCTAGCCAAAAACATTCAGTACTTC; CDR3: CASRTVMLAKNIQYF
size: once; D: NA; V: TRBV9; J: TRBJ2-7; DNA: TGTGCCAGCAGCGTAGAAGTGGACTACGAGCAGTACTTC; CDR3: CASSVEVDYEQYF
size: NA; D: NA; V: TRBV13; J: TRBJ2-7; DNA: TGTGCCAGCAGCTCGCCCAACTACGAGCAGTACTTC; CDR3: CASSSPNYEQYF
size: NA; D: TRBD2; V: TRBV27; J: TRBJ2-7; DNA: TGTGCCAGCAGTTATACTAGCGGTGCCTACGAGCAGTACTTC; CDR3: CASSYTSGAYEQYF
size: NA; D: NA; V: TRBV4-1; J: TRBJ2-5; DNA: TGCGCCAGCAGCCAAGAAAGGACCGTGAGGAGCGAGACCCAGTACTTC; CDR3: CASSQERTVRSETQYF
size: NA; D: NA; V: TRBV10-2; J: TRBJ2-7; DNA: TGCGCCAGCAGTGCGCCACCTACCTACGAGCAGTACTTC; CDR3: CASSAPPTYEQYF